These 21 T cell receptor beta chains share one sample of origin, sequenced in a study of shared clonotypes between healthy human individuals. Clones were read by immunoSEQ multiplex PCR, and TCRdb kept only the in-frame ones, dropping some. The sample records about 1.1 million clones, 77% being singletons. Sample: memory CD4+ T cells from PBMCs. The subset denotes: CD45RA-negative fraction. The receptors here all came from a man aged 18 to 35 in good health. Some clones in this sample may be carry-over from other donors' samples.

J is TRBJ2-5 and V is TRBV10-3; D is perhaps TRBD1 or TRBD2 (5 bases each). Between the trimmed V and J ends, which lost 8 bases and 5 bases, there was a span of 12 bases. This CDR3 has 12 amino acids. Germline CDR1 is ENHRY and CDR2 is SYGVKD. CDR3 in amino acids: CAIGGVEETQYF. For the CDR3, the DNA is TGTGCCATCGGGGGAGTGGAGGAGACCCAGTACTTC.

This clone was counted many times. The CDR3 coding sequence is TGTGCCAGCAGCTCCTCCGGGGGCGGGGCCTACAATGAGCAGTTCTTC. Residues: CASSSSGGGAYNEQFF. The rearrangement links TRBV5-6 to TRBJ2-1; D may correspond to TRBD1 or TRBD2 (6 bases each). Between the trimmed V and J ends, which lost 3 bases and 2 bases, there was a span of 15 bases. The CDR3 is 16 amino acids. CDR1 is SGHDT and CDR2 is YYEEEE in the germline V gene.

This clone appeared many times. V usage is TRBV5-1 and J usage is TRBJ1-1; the D is unclear. V lost 0 bases, J lost 11 bases, and 20 bases lay in between. CDR3 length: 15 residues. CDR1 is SGHRS and CDR2 is YFSETQ in the germline V gene. The CDR3: CASSLGFSDFGRAFF. The CDR3 DNA is TGCGCCAGCAGCTTGGGGTTCTCGGACTTCGGTAGGGCTTTCTTT.

The chain has TRBV4-1 and TRBJ2-5; a weak D match, TRBD2 (6 bases). The CDR3 contains 14 residues. Trimming cost V 3 bases and J 4 bases, with 12 bases left between them. Germline V lookup: CDR1 MGHRA, CDR2 YSYEKL. CDR3 bases: TGCGCCAGCAGCCAGTACAAGGAGGGAGAGACCCAGTACTTC. It is translated as CASSQYKEGETQYF.

The chain uses TRBV4-1 and TRBJ1-2, with D possibly matching TRBD1 (6 bases). The ends were cut back, 4 bases at V and 8 bases at J, with 23 bases in the middle. This CDR3 has 16 residues. Per germline, CDR1 MGHRA and CDR2 YSYEKL. The chain's CDR3 is CASSLLGVGGPKGYTF. DNA of the CDR3: TGCGCCAGCAGCCTCTTAGGGGTCGGGGGGCCTAAGGGCTACACCTTC.

V is TRBV27 and J is TRBJ2-7; 13 bases are shared with TRBD2. Germline V CDR1 and CDR2: MNHEY, SMNVEV (reference sequence). The CDR3 consists of 17 residues. V was clipped by 5 bases and J by 3 bases; unmatched bases: 10. CDR3: CASSHGLAGALNYEQYF. The CDR3 region has the DNA TGTGCCAGCAGTCACGGACTAGCGGGAGCCCTTAACTACGAGCAGTACTTC.

The chain joins TRBV13 to TRBJ2-7; possibly TRBD1 for D (5 bases). V was trimmed by 4 bases and J by 2 bases, leaving 21 bases between them. The V gene's germline CDR1 is PRHDT and CDR2 FYEKMQ (reference sequence). The CDR3 sequence is 17 residues long. For the CDR3, the DNA is TGTGCCAGCAGCTCTGAAGCCACAGGTTCCCGGACCTACGAGCAGTACTTC. Protein product: CASSSEATGSRTYEQYF.

This clone has ten or more counts. The V gene is TRBV11-2, the J gene TRBJ1-1; perhaps TRBD1 as D (6 bases). Germline V gene lookup returns CDR1 SGHAT and CDR2 FQNNGV. The V end lost 5 bases, the J end lost 5 bases, and 21 bases lay between the germline ends. The CDR3 is 16 amino acids. DNA of the CDR3: TGTGCCAGCAGCCCCTCGGAGGGGGGCGCGGGAACTGAAGCTTTCTTT. Translated: CASSPSEGGAGTEAFF.

This chain connects TRBV9 to TRBJ2-7; 12 nucleotides align to TRBD2. V trimming: 1 base; J trimming: 6 bases; junction bases outside the gene matches: 14. Germline assignment: CDR1 SGDLS and CDR2 YYNGEE. The CDR3 is 18 residues long. For the CDR3, the DNA is TGTGCCAGCAGCGTATCCTCGTCTAGCGGGAGGGCCCTCGGCGAGCAGTACTTC. Amino acids: CASSVSSSSGRALGEQYF. Full variable domain (missing parts from reference TRBV9 and TRBJ2-7): DSGVTQTPKHLITATGQRVTLRCSPRSGDLSVYWYQQSLDQGLQFLIQYYNGEERAKGNILERFSAQQFPDLHSELNLSSLELGDSALYFCASSVSSSSGRALGEQYFGPGTRLTVT.

The chain is built from TRBV23-1 and TRBJ1-5; 7 bases match TRBD1. TRBV23-1 is noted as an ORF with a role that remains uncertain. V gave up 8 bases and J gave up 0 bases; unmatched junction bases: 7. This CDR3 has 15 amino acids. The CDR3: CASFSDRSSNQPQHF. CDR3 DNA: TGCGCCAGCTTTTCGGACAGGAGTAGCAATCAGCCCCAGCATTTT.

This chain uses TRBV6-6 with TRBJ2-5, with 14 bases matching TRBD2. Per germline, CDR1 MNHNY and CDR2 SVGAGI (reference sequence). The CDR3 totals 15 residues. V lost 6 bases to trimming and J lost 5 bases; unmatched junction nucleotides: 5. This CDR3 is CASRKGLAGEETQYF. CDR3 nucleotide sequence: TGTGCCAGCAGAAAGGGACTAGCGGGAGAGGAGACCCAGTACTTC.

This clone was picked up a small number of times. The chain has TRBV7-2 and TRBJ2-1, with TRBD2 matching 9 bases. The junction had 5 bases not matched to a gene; V was cut back by 3 bases and J by 8 bases. Germline loops: CDR1 SGHTA, CDR2 FQGNSA. The CDR3 has 14 amino acids. The CDR3 is CASSFGLAGYEQFF. CDR3 DNA sequence: TGTGCCAGCAGCTTTGGGCTAGCGGGATATGAGCAGTTCTTC.

The chain carries TRBV7-2 and TRBJ1-4; 9 bases map to TRBD1. Germline V gives CDR1 SGHTA, CDR2 FQGNSA. The trim removed 1 base at V and 8 bases at J, leaving 5 bases unmatched. The CDR3 spans 15 residues. This CDR3 is CASSLGGQGEEKLFF. The CDR3 DNA sequence: TGTGCCAGCAGCTTAGGGGGACAGGGTGAGGAAAAACTGTTTTTT.

This chain uses TRBV9 with TRBJ1-1, with a possible D match to TRBD1 (6 bases). CDR3 length: 15 residues. Germline assignment: CDR1 SGDLS and CDR2 YYNGEE. V gave up 2 bases and J gave up 8 bases, with 19 bases separating them. The CDR3, as DNA: TGTGCCAGCAGCGTGGGTCACCGGGACACCGGGGAAGCTTTCTTT. This codes for CASSVGHRDTGEAFF.

As concerns this clone: One end of the junction varies from germline; a read error may be responsible. The chain combines TRBV5-4 with TRBJ1-1; 7 bases line up with TRBD1. CDR3 length equals 16 residues. Germline V gives CDR1 SGHNT, CDR2 YYREEE (reference sequence). The CDR3 region is CSSSLGTVVEDTEAFF. CDR3 bases: TGTTCCAGCAGCTTGGGGACAGTGGTTGAGGACACTGAAGCTTTCTTT.

The chain carries TRBV28 and TRBJ2-1; D remains ambiguous. The length of the CDR3 is 11 residues. V was shortened by 5 bases and J by 9 bases, with 8 bases between the two germline ends. Germline V gene sequence: CDR1 MDHEN, CDR2 SYDVKM. DNA of the CDR3: TGTGCCAGCAGTACCTACGGTGAGCAGTTCTTC. It translates to CASSTYGEQFF.

The chain couples TRBV28 to TRBJ2-7; D tentatively reads TRBD1 or TRBD2 (5 bases each). The CDR3 sequence is 14 residues long. V lost 7 bases to trimming and J lost 1 base, with 14 bases between them. Per germline, CDR1 MDHEN and CDR2 SYDVKM. CDR3 nucleotides: TGTGCCAGCAACGGCCAGGGAGTTTCCTACGAGCAGTACTTC. Translation: CASNGQGVSYEQYF.

The V and J genes are TRBV6-5 and TRBJ1-1; D ambiguous. V was pared by 2 bases and J by 2 bases, with 9 bases between. The germline CDR1 and CDR2 sequences are MNHEY and SVGAGI. The CDR3 totals 14 residues. The CDR3, as DNA: TGTGCCAGCAGTTACGGCATGAGAAACACTGAAGCTTTCTTT. It is translated as CASSYGMRNTEAFF.

Only one count was recorded for this clone. The chain combines TRBV5-1 with TRBJ2-3, with 8 bases aligning to TRBD2. Unmatched junction bases numbered 3, after V lost 6 bases and J lost 3 bases. Germline loops: CDR1 SGHRS, CDR2 YFSETQ. This CDR3 has 13 amino acids. The CDR3 protein is CASMVAGTDTQYF. CDR3 bases: TGCGCCAGCATGGTAGCGGGGACAGATACGCAGTATTTT.

The V gene is TRBV6-5, the J gene TRBJ1-2, with D hard to call. V was cut by 4 bases and J by 6 bases, with 15 bases left in between. This CDR3 is built from 14 residues. CDR1 MNHEY and CDR2 SVGAGI come from the germline V gene. CDR3 DNA: TGTGCCAGCAGTTCACCTAATGGGGTGGATGGCTACACCTTC. It encodes CASSSPNGVDGYTF.

This clone has only a few counts. CDR3 amino acids: CASSLASPNEQYF. The DNA of the CDR3 is TGCGCCAGCAGCTTGGCCTCGCCCAACGAGCAGTACTTC. The chain couples TRBV5-1 to TRBJ2-7, with D hard to call. The germline V gene has CDR1 SGHRS and CDR2 YFSETQ. The CDR3 consists of 13 residues. V was clipped by 0 bases and J by 5 bases, with 9 bases between them.